The rows below give T cell receptor beta chains drawn from one sample of a study of radiotherapy plus CTLA-4 blockade in lung cancer. Repertoires were generated with immunoSEQ multiplex PCR, while TCRdb's copy carries only in-frame clones and drops some. The sample lists around 44,000 clones; 70% to 80% were seen once. The material was peripheral blood, obtained from a patient treated with radiotherapy plus ipilimumab. These receptors were taken from a human donor with non-small cell lung cancer whose response to radiotherapy plus ipilimumab could not be evaluated. Both conserved end residues are part of each CDR3. Each record gives: V gene, clone size, D gene, J gene, CDR3 protein, CDR3 DNA. A D gene is named only where the DNA matches it firmly. Size is stated for part of the rows, as once, few or many counts, or as a class when the clone is expanded.

v_call: TRBV4-3; clone_size: NA; d_call: TRBD2; j_call: TRBJ2-1; cdr3_aa: CASSQGAGSYNEQFF; cdr3_nt: TGCGCCAGCAGCCAAGGAGCGGGGTCCTACAATGAGCAGTTCTTC
v_call: TRBV18; clone_size: NA; d_call: NA; j_call: TRBJ2-1; cdr3_aa: CASSGAANEQFF; cdr3_nt: TGTGCCAGCTCAGGGGCCGCCAATGAGCAGTTCTTC
v_call: TRBV11-3; clone_size: once; d_call: NA; j_call: TRBJ2-5; cdr3_aa: CASSSTGLQETQYF; cdr3_nt: TGTGCCAGCAGCTCGACAGGCCTCCAAGAGACCCAGTACTTC
v_call: TRBV30; clone_size: NA; d_call: NA; j_call: TRBJ1-2; cdr3_aa: CAWRTLTDYGYTF; cdr3_nt: TGTGCCTGGAGGACCTTGACAGACTATGGCTACACCTTC
v_call: TRBV5-1; clone_size: NA; d_call: TRBD1; j_call: TRBJ1-1; cdr3_aa: CASSSGQGAHEYEAFF; cdr3_nt: TGCGCCAGCAGCTCCGGACAGGGCGCTCATGAATATGAAGCTTTCTTT
v_call: TRBV18; clone_size: NA; d_call: NA; j_call: TRBJ2-7; cdr3_aa: CASSPPIGRLEQYF; cdr3_nt: TGTGCCAGCTCACCACCGATTGGGCGCCTCGAGCAGTACTTC
v_call: TRBV11-1; clone_size: NA; d_call: NA; j_call: TRBJ1-1; cdr3_aa: CASSLTGGTEAFF; cdr3_nt: TGTGCCAGCAGTCTAACGGGGGGCACTGAAGCTTTCTTT
v_call: TRBV5-1; clone_size: NA; d_call: TRBD1; j_call: TRBJ1-2; cdr3_aa: CASSSGQQQGYTF; cdr3_nt: TGCGCCAGCAGCTCGGGACAGCAGCAGGGCTACACCTTC
v_call: TRBV11-2; clone_size: NA; d_call: NA; j_call: TRBJ2-1; cdr3_aa: CASSLAGLGSYNEQFF; cdr3_nt: TGTGCCAGCAGCTTAGCGGGGTTAGGGTCCTACAATGAGCAGTTCTTC
v_call: TRBV14; clone_size: once; d_call: NA; j_call: TRBJ2-7; cdr3_aa: CASSPHLQSYEQYF; cdr3_nt: TGTGCCAGCAGCCCACATTTACAGTCCTACGAGCAGTACTTC
v_call: TRBV7-9; clone_size: few; d_call: NA; j_call: TRBJ2-5; cdr3_aa: CASSLSVETQYF; cdr3_nt: TGTGCCAGCAGCTTGTCCGTCGAGACCCAGTACTTC
v_call: TRBV14; clone_size: NA; d_call: NA; j_call: TRBJ2-7; cdr3_aa: CASSQRLGSF; cdr3_nt: TGTGCCAGCAGCCAGAGACTCGGCTCGTTC
v_call: TRBV27; clone_size: NA; d_call: NA; j_call: TRBJ2-7; cdr3_aa: CASSFERANYEQYF; cdr3_nt: TGTGCCAGCAGTTTTGAGCGGGCGAACTACGAGCAGTACTTC
v_call: TRBV27; clone_size: once; d_call: NA; j_call: TRBJ1-2; cdr3_aa: CASSPGRTLRSGYTF; cdr3_nt: TGTGCCAGCAGTCCCGGTCGGACATTGAGGAGTGGCTACACCTTC
v_call: TRBV28; clone_size: NA; d_call: NA; j_call: TRBJ1-1; cdr3_aa: CASSLNIEAFF; cdr3_nt: TGTGCCAGCAGTTTAAATATTGAAGCTTTCTTT
v_call: TRBV2; clone_size: NA; d_call: NA; j_call: TRBJ2-3; cdr3_aa: CASSFNQGITDTQYF; cdr3_nt: TGTGCCAGCAGTTTTAACCAGGGAATCACAGATACGCAGTATTTT
v_call: TRBV15; clone_size: NA; d_call: TRBD1; j_call: TRBJ1-4; cdr3_aa: CATSRQGDLEKLFF; cdr3_nt: TGTGCCACCAGCAGACAGGGGGATCTTGAAAAACTGTTTTTT
v_call: TRBV30; clone_size: NA; d_call: NA; j_call: TRBJ1-2; cdr3_aa: CAWKGYSTFGNYGYTF; cdr3_nt: TGTGCCTGGAAGGGGTACTCTACTTTTGGAAACTATGGCTACACCTTC
v_call: TRBV7-2; clone_size: NA; d_call: NA; j_call: TRBJ2-7; cdr3_aa: CASSLVRTKSVQYF; cdr3_nt: TGTGCCAGCAGCTTAGTTAGGACTAAAAGTGTGCAGTACTTC
v_call: TRBV23-1; clone_size: NA; d_call: NA; j_call: TRBJ2-5; cdr3_aa: CASSPCEGGEETQYF; cdr3_nt: TGCGCCAGCAGTCCCTGCGAGGGGGGGGAAGAGACCCAGTACTTC
v_call: TRBV6-1; clone_size: NA; d_call: NA; j_call: TRBJ2-1; cdr3_aa: CASSLHSNSYNEQFF; cdr3_nt: TGTGCCAGCAGTTTGCACTCTAACTCCTACAATGAGCAGTTCTTC
v_call: TRBV27; clone_size: NA; d_call: TRBD1; j_call: TRBJ2-7; cdr3_aa: CASSSPLTGDYEQYF; cdr3_nt: TGTGCCAGCAGTTCGCCCCTGACAGGGGACTACGAGCAGTACTTC
v_call: TRBV6-5; clone_size: NA; d_call: TRBD1; j_call: TRBJ2-5; cdr3_aa: CASRPTGGETQYF; cdr3_nt: TGTGCCAGCAGGCCGACAGGGGGAGAGACCCAGTACTTC
v_call: TRBV18; clone_size: NA; d_call: NA; j_call: TRBJ2-7; cdr3_aa: CASSPPAGLYEQYF; cdr3_nt: TGTGCCAGCTCACCACCGGCAGGGCTCTACGAGCAGTACTTC
v_call: TRBV7-2; clone_size: NA; d_call: TRBD1; j_call: TRBJ2-7; cdr3_aa: CASRPGQGVEQYF; cdr3_nt: TGTGCCAGCAGACCCGGACAGGGGGTCGAGCAGTACTTC
v_call: TRBV7-9; clone_size: few; d_call: NA; j_call: TRBJ2-1; cdr3_aa: CASSLPLHGEQFF; cdr3_nt: TGTGCCAGCAGCCTGCCACTCCACGGTGAGCAGTTCTTC
v_call: TRBV5-1; clone_size: NA; d_call: NA; j_call: TRBJ1-5; cdr3_aa: CASSSDPGAGQPQHF; cdr3_nt: TGCGCCAGCAGCTCCGATCCAGGGGCAGGGCAGCCCCAGCATTTT